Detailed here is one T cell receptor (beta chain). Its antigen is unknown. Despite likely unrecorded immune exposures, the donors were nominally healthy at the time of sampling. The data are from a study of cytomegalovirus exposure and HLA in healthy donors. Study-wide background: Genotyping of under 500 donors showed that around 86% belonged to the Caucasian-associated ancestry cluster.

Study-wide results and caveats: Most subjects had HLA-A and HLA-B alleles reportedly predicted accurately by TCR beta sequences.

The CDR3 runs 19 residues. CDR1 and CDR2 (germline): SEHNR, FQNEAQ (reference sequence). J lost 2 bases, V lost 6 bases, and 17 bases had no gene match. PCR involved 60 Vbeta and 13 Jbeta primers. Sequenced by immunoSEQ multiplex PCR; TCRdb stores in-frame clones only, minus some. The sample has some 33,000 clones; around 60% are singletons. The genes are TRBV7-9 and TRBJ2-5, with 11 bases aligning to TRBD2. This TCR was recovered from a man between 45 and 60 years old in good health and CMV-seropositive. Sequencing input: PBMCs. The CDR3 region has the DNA TGTGCCAGCAGTCCACGGGGGCTAGCGGGAGGATGGGGGCAAGAGACCCAGTACTTC. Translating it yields CASSPRGLAGGWGQETQYF.